This T cell receptor beta chain comes out of a study of blood T cell repertoires in COVID-19. Overall study: Whether acute or convalescent, the COVID-19 samples came from the United States, Italy and Spain. Sample material is recorded as cDNA or gDNA derived from T cells, B-cell-depleted T cells, or PBMCs.

Original processing methods: Amplification of reference gene primers was used by the study to estimate nucleated cell counts. TCRdb's table, derived via immunoSEQ multiplex PCR, lists solely in-frame clones and lacks some. V, J and clone size are taken as reported in that table, and D and trimming were inferred from the DNA itself. The table has approximately 170,000 clones, roughly 70% seen once. Germline-derived CDR1 and CDR2 are MNHNY and SVGAGI (reference sequence). This CDR3 is 12 amino acids long. J lost 13 bases, V lost 2 bases, and 8 bases had no gene match. Sequencing input: peripheral blood. The chain carries TRBV6-6 and TRBJ2-7; 7 bases fit TRBD1. The receptor's source is a woman aged 80 or older with acute or convalescent COVID-19. CDR3 coding DNA: TGTGCCAGCAGTTACCCCGGACAGGCCATCTACTTC. This encodes CASSYPGQAIYF.